The sequence of this T cell receptor (beta chain) was determined in a study of CD8+CD57+ T cells in acquired aplastic anemia. Study in general: Recorded DNA amounts for sorted CD4+ and CD8+ cells had an average of 3.2 ug.

TCR beta VDJ and CDR3 were profiled, and genomic DNA was the template. A single record per CDR3 protein comes from TCRdb applying MiXCR to the reads. This table has around 190,000 distinct CDR3 sequences, approximately 57% appearing once. The sequenced material came from sorted CD4+, CD8+, or CD8+CD57+ T cells (not recorded which) from PBMCs. This receptor was identified in a human donor in good health.

The CDR3 nucleotides read TGTGCCAGCAGCTTCTTAGTAGGTAGCGGTCGATCCTACGAGCAGTACTTC. Translating gives CASSFLVGSGRSYEQYF. J is TRBJ2-7 and V is TRBV7-2; D might be TRBD2 (6 bases). This CDR3 is 17 amino acids long. Germline CDR1 is SGHTA and CDR2 is FQGNSA. V was clipped by 3 bases and J by 1 base, with 19 bases between them.